This TCR beta chain was captured in a study of blood T cell repertoires in COVID-19. Study-wide context: Samples taken during acute and convalescent COVID-19 were collected in the United States, Italy and Spain.

Participant reports of clinical history set cohort assignment. Sequenced by immunoSEQ multiplex PCR; TCRdb stores in-frame clones only, minus some. The sample includes about 370,000 clones, around nine tenths seen only once; the top ten take 1.7%. Per the germline V gene, CDR1 is GTSNPN and CDR2 is SVGIG (reference sequence). The CDR3 length is 17 residues. Trimming at V came to 0 bases and at J to 4 bases, leaving 11 bases not matched to a gene. The sample taken for sequencing was PBMCs or T cells enriched from blood (not recorded which). The chain combines TRBV30 with TRBJ1-2; 10 positions match TRBD1. The receptor's source is a woman aged 25 to 39 who had recovered from COVID-19. CDR3 in amino acids: CAWSVKRQGAVGYGYTF. DNA of the CDR3: TGTGCCTGGAGTGTAAAGAGACAGGGGGCCGTAGGCTATGGCTACACCTTC.